This passage covers 29 T cell receptor beta chains from one sample sequenced in a study of human T cells and chemical hapten exposure. As to time point: pre-sensitization, week 0. Described treatment: therapeutic diphenylcyclopropenone sensitization with weekly scalp DPC. TCRdb used MiXCR to reprocess the RACE reads, holding one entry per CDR3 protein. The sample consists of about 40,000 distinct CDR3 sequences, roughly 10% of them appearing once. The starting material was whole blood, obtained in connection with sensitization to the hapten diphenylcyclopropenone (DPC). The receptors derive from a man aged 30 to 39 with alopecia areata. Some clones in this sample may be carry-over from other donors' samples.

The chain carries TRBV29-1 and TRBJ2-7, with D possibly being TRBD1 (6 bases). Trimming stripped 7 bases from V and 5 bases from J, with 12 bases between. CDR3 length: 11 residues. Germline V gene data show CDR1 as SQVTM and CDR2 as ANQGSEA. The CDR3 loop reads CSGEQGHEQYF. CDR3 nucleotide sequence: TGCAGCGGGGAACAGGGTCACGAGCAGTACTTC.

This clonotype was seen at least ten times. V gene TRBV6-2 or TRBV6-3 combines with J gene TRBJ2-7; possibly TRBD1 or TRBD2 for D (5 bases each). The germline V gene encodes CDR1 MNHEY and CDR2 SVGEGT. V was pared by 2 bases and J by 3 bases, with 11 bases between. CDR3 length: 14 amino acids. CDR3 loop: CASSYGTDRYEQYV. Here the CDR3 DNA reads TGTGCCAGCAGTTACGGGACGGACCGCTACGAGCAGTACGTC.

This chain links TRBV29-1 with TRBJ2-5; D might be TRBD2 (5 bases). The V gene's germline CDR1 is SQVTM and CDR2 ANQGSEA. This CDR3 comprises 10 residues. V lost 4 bases and J 5 bases, leaving 5 bases between the germline ends. The CDR3 spells CSVGGETQYF. The DNA for the CDR3 is TGCAGCGTTGGCGGGGAGACCCAGTACTTC.

CDR3 in amino acids: CASSLGGHREAFF. The CDR3 coding sequence is TGTGCCAGCAGTTTAGGCGGACACAGAGAAGCTTTCTTT. The chain joins TRBV27 to TRBJ1-1; D is possibly TRBD1 (5 bases). This CDR3 has 13 amino acids. Germline loops: CDR1 MNHEY, CDR2 SMNVEV (reference sequence). V shed 2 bases and J shed 8 bases, with 12 bases lying between them.

This clonotype was counted only a few times. The chain uses TRBV5-4 and TRBJ1-1, with D maybe TRBD1 (6 bases). Looked up from germline, CDR1 is SGHNT and CDR2 is YYREEE (reference sequence). This CDR3 is 16 amino acids long. V was clipped by 0 bases and J by 0 bases, with 12 bases between them. The CDR3 is CASSLGTAAMNTEAFF. For the CDR3, the DNA is TGTGCCAGCAGCTTGGGGACAGCAGCCATGAACACTGAAGCTTTCTTT.

This clonotype was seen many times. J is TRBJ1-5 and V is TRBV12-3 or TRBV12-4, with TRBD1 as a possible D gene (5 bases). This CDR3 has 13 amino acids. V was trimmed by 6 bases and J by 3 bases, leaving 9 bases between them. CDR3 DNA: TGTGCCAGCAGAGGGACGGTCAATCAGCCCCAGCATTTT. Translated: CASRGTVNQPQHF.

The chain combines TRBV6-5 with TRBJ2-2; a weak D match, TRBD2 (5 bases). Germline V lookup: CDR1 MNHEY, CDR2 SVGAGI. V shed 7 bases and J shed 5 bases, with 32 bases lying between them. CDR3 length equals 20 residues. The CDR3 DNA reads TGTGCCAGCACTAGAGGCCCGGCGCAACTCGGGGTCCAACCGACCGGGGAGCTGTTTTTT. Translated: CASTRGPAQLGVQPTGELFF.

Notes on this clonotype: This clone may be a read error of a much larger clone one base away. The CDR3 nucleotides are TGCGCCAGCAGCCAAGTCTGGACAGGGGGCCGAAGCTCCTACAATGAGCAGTTCTTC. It translates to CASSQVWTGGRSSYNEQFF. V and J are TRBV4-1 and TRBJ2-1, with 11 bases that match TRBD1. CDR3 length: 19 amino acids. Germline lookup yields CDR1 MGHRA and CDR2 YSYEKL. Trimming removed 1 base from V and 0 bases from J; junction bases left unmatched: 8.

This clonotype was recorded at least ten times. The V gene is TRBV29-1, the J gene TRBJ1-1; D gene unclear. The germline CDR1 and CDR2 sequences are SQVTM and ANQGSEA. The length of the CDR3 is 12 residues. The V gene lost 4 bases and the J gene lost 5 bases, with 11 bases spanning the gap. The CDR3: CSVVGSRTEAFF. In nucleotides, the CDR3 is TGCAGCGTTGTCGGCAGCCGAACTGAAGCTTTCTTT.

This clonotype has ten or more counts. V is TRBV7-6 and J is TRBJ1-3; D is uncertain. V was clipped by 5 bases and J by 0 bases, with 11 bases between them. Germline CDR1 reads SGHVS; CDR2 reads FNYEAQ. The CDR3 covers 15 residues. The CDR3 is CASSLTWVSGNTIYF. For the CDR3, the DNA is TGTGCCAGCAGCCTAACGTGGGTCTCTGGAAACACCATATATTTT. Using reference TRBV7-6 and TRBJ1-3 for the parts outside the CDR3, the full variable domain is GAGVSQSPRYKVTKRGQDVALRCDPISGHVSLYWYRQALGQGPEFLTYFNYEAQQDKSGLPNDRFSAERPEGSISTLTIQRTEQRDSAMYRCASSLTWVSGNTIYFGEGSWLTVV.

This clonotype was seen ten or more times. This chain uses TRBV4-1 with TRBJ2-1; 8 bases map to TRBD1. Germline loops: CDR1 MGHRA, CDR2 YSYEKL. The CDR3 extends over 15 amino acids. V was clipped by 5 bases and J by 6 bases; unmatched bases: 9. CDR3 protein: CASSDRQGILNEQFF. The CDR3 bases are TGCGCCAGCAGCGATAGACAGGGGATCCTCAATGAGCAGTTCTTC.

The chain links TRBV20-1 to TRBJ2-3; 9 positions agree with TRBD2. J lost 0 bases, V lost 4 bases, and 2 bases had no gene match. The germline CDR1 and CDR2 sequences are DFQATT and SNEGSKA (reference sequence). The CDR3 has 14 amino acids. The CDR3, as DNA: TGCAGTGCTACGGGACTAGCTAGCACAGATACGCAGTATTTT. Its translation: CSATGLASTDTQYF.

There are many counts of this clonotype. The chain uses TRBV11-2 and TRBJ2-1; a weak D match, TRBD2 (6 bases). CDR1 SGHAT and CDR2 FQNNGV come from the germline V gene. The CDR3 runs to 17 residues. The V end was cut by 2 bases, the J end by 1 base, with 15 bases between. CDR3 sequence: CASSLFGGDVSYNEQFF. CDR3 bases: TGTGCCAGCAGCTTATTCGGAGGGGACGTGTCCTACAATGAGCAGTTCTTC.

This clonotype was counted only a few times. The chain employs TRBV5-5 and TRBJ2-5; the D call may be TRBD1 or TRBD2 (6 bases each). V lost 5 bases and J lost 1, with 12 bases in between. From germline, CDR1 is SGHKS and CDR2 YYEKEE (reference sequence). The length of the CDR3 is 14 residues. The CDR3 region is CASRLRGAQETQYF. The CDR3 nucleotides are TGTGCCAGCAGGTTGAGGGGGGCCCAAGAGACCCAGTACTTC. Together with reference TRBV5-5 and TRBJ2-5, the CDR3 gives the full variable domain: DAGVTQSPTHLIKTRGQQVTLRCSPISGHKSVSWYQQVLGQGPQFIFQYYEKEERGRGNFPDRFSARQFPNYSSELNVNALLLGDSALYLCASRLRGAQETQYFGPGTRLLVL.

The V call is TRBV29-1, the J call TRBJ1-2; unclear D gene. V was cut by 7 bases and J by 4 bases, with 16 bases left in between. Per the germline V gene, CDR1 is SQVTM and CDR2 is ANQGSEA. The CDR3 has 13 amino acids. The CDR3 coding sequence is TGCAGCGCCCCCGAGGGAGCTGCCTATGGCTACACCTTC. The encoded protein is CSAPEGAAYGYTF.

This clonotype showed up just a few times. The chain is built from TRBV7-6 and TRBJ1-5; D remains ambiguous. Germline V gene lookup returns CDR1 SGHVS and CDR2 FNYEAQ. This CDR3 is 14 amino acids long. The V gene lost 0 bases and the J gene lost 3 bases, with 6 bases spanning the gap. CDR3 loop: CASSLAGINQPQHF. The DNA for the CDR3 is TGTGCCAGCAGCTTAGCAGGGATCAATCAGCCCCAGCATTTT. Based on the CDR3 plus reference TRBV7-6 and TRBJ1-5, the full variable domain is GAGVSQSPRYKVTKRGQDVALRCDPISGHVSLYWYRQALGQGPEFLTYFNYEAQQDKSGLPNDRFSAERPEGSISTLTIQRTEQRDSAMYRCASSLAGINQPQHFGDGTRLSIL.

Many counts were recorded for this clonotype. This chain uses TRBV29-1 with TRBJ2-2, with D tentatively TRBD1 (6 bases). The germline V gene has CDR1 SQVTM and CDR2 ANQGSEA. The length of the CDR3 is 12 residues. V gave up 5 bases and J gave up 5 bases, with 9 bases separating them. The CDR3 nucleotides are TGCAGCGTTCGAAGGGGGACCGGGGAGCTGTTTTTT. This sequence encodes CSVRRGTGELFF.

The table lists this clonotype with many counts. This chain connects TRBV7-2 to TRBJ2-5; no reliable D call. V lost 3 bases and J 4 bases, leaving 6 bases between the germline ends. The CDR3 has 12 residues. The germline gives CDR1 SGHTA, CDR2 FQGNSA. The CDR3 region is CASSLSRETQYF. In DNA form, the CDR3 reads TGTGCCAGCAGCTTGTCACGAGAGACCCAGTACTTC.

The chain is built from TRBV20-1 and TRBJ2-5; weak D call: TRBD1 (6 bases). V gave up 6 bases and J gave up 2 bases, with 13 bases separating them. The length of the CDR3 is 13 residues. Germline lookup yields CDR1 DFQATT and CDR2 SNEGSKA (reference sequence). CDR3 in DNA: TGCAGTGCCCTTGGGACACAGCAAGAGACCCAGTACTTC. This codes for CSALGTQQETQYF.

This clonotype was recorded many times. V gene TRBV9 combines with J gene TRBJ1-6, with a weak D call TRBD1 (6 bases). The length of the CDR3 is 15 residues. V lost 0 bases and J lost 10, with 14 bases in between. Germline-derived CDR1 and CDR2 are SGDLS and YYNGEE. CDR3 DNA: TGTGCCAGCAGCGTAGCTGCAGGGCAGGGGTCACCCCTCCACTTT. Encoded protein: CASSVAAGQGSPLHF.

This clonotype has a count of ten or more. V and J are TRBV5-6 and TRBJ2-3; 7 nucleotides align to TRBD2. V lost 4 bases to trimming and J lost 4 bases; unmatched junction nucleotides: 9. CDR1 and CDR2 (germline): SGHDT, YYEEEE. The CDR3 has 15 residues. The CDR3 DNA reads as TGTGCCAGCAGCCTGCGGGGGAGAGGTGCAGATACGCAGTATTTT. Residues: CASSLRGRGADTQYF.

This clonotype was seen ten or more times. The chain uses TRBV18 and TRBJ1-1; 7 bases line up with TRBD1. CDR3 length: 13 amino acids. Germline V gene sequence: CDR1 KGHSH, CDR2 LQKENI. With V trimmed by 4 bases and J by 3 bases, 2 bases remained unmatched. CDR3 coding DNA: TGTGCCAGCTCACGGGACAGACACACTGAAGCTTTCTTT. It specifies CASSRDRHTEAFF.

This clonotype was seen a handful of times. This chain uses TRBV29-1 with TRBJ2-5; D not resolved. Germline V gene lookup returns CDR1 SQVTM and CDR2 ANQGSEA. The CDR3 totals 12 residues. The V gene lost 7 bases and the J gene lost 1 base, with 10 bases spanning the gap. CDR3 bases: TGCAGCGCCGCCGCAGCCCAAGAGACCCAGTACTTC. This encodes CSAAAAQETQYF.

This clonotype was detected many times. The chain recombines TRBV7-6 with TRBJ1-1; no firm D call. The CDR3 spans 17 residues. Per the germline V gene, CDR1 is SGHVS and CDR2 is FNYEAQ. Trimming pared 2 bases from V and 3 bases from J, leaving 19 bases between. The CDR3 DNA reads TGTGCCAGCAGCTTAAGAGGAGGTCTTCTCGGGGACACTGAAGCTTTCTTT. The encoded protein is CASSLRGGLLGDTEAFF.

This clonotype appeared a few times. J is TRBJ2-3 and V is TRBV6-1, with 9 bases identical to TRBD2. CDR1 is MNHNS, CDR2 SASEGT, per germline. After removal of 1 base from V and 4 bases from J, the junction contained 3 bases not matched to a gene. The CDR3 spans 15 residues. The DNA of the CDR3 is TGTGCCAGCAGTGAAGGTAGCGGGAGTGCAGATACGCAGTATTTT. Protein: CASSEGSGSADTQYF.

The gene calls are TRBV5-1 and TRBJ2-2; D possibly matches TRBD1 or TRBD2 (5 bases each). V lost 0 bases and J lost 4, with 13 bases in between. This CDR3 is 16 amino acids long. CDR1 and CDR2 (germline): SGHRS, YFSETQ. The CDR3 nucleotides read TGCGCCAGCAGCTTGGAATCTAGCAGGGCCACCGGGGAGCTGTTTTTT. Amino acid sequence: CASSLESSRATGELFF.

This clonotype came up a few times. This chain connects TRBV7-9 to TRBJ1-4, with no clear D. This CDR3 region has 14 residues. Germline V lookup: CDR1 SEHNR, CDR2 FQNEAQ (reference sequence). Trimming shortened V by 7 bases and J by 7 bases, and 16 bases separated the two germline ends. In nucleotides, the CDR3 is TGTGCCAGCACCCAACGGGAACTGGCTGAAAAACTGTTTTTT. This translates into CASTQRELAEKLFF.

This clonotype showed up just a few times. V is TRBV7-9 and J is TRBJ1-1, with D perhaps TRBD1 (5 bases). In germline, CDR1 is SEHNR, CDR2 FQNEAQ (reference sequence). CDR3 length equals 10 residues. The ends were cut back, 8 bases at V and 10 bases at J, with 11 bases in the middle. The CDR3 spells CASGGVRAFF. DNA for the CDR3: TGTGCCAGCGGGGGTGTTAGAGCTTTCTTT.

This clonotype was seen a handful of times. The V and J genes are TRBV19 and TRBJ2-1; D might be TRBD1 (6 bases). The CDR3 is made up of 14 amino acids. V lost 2 bases, J lost 10 bases, and 15 bases lay in between. Per germline, CDR1 LNHDA and CDR2 SQIVND (reference sequence). The CDR3 reads CASSITGMTGEQFF. The CDR3 DNA sequence: TGTGCCAGTAGTATAACAGGGATGACGGGCGAGCAGTTCTTC. Complete variable domain (other parts from reference TRBV19 and TRBJ2-1): DGGITQSPKYLFRKEGQNVTLSCEQNLNHDAMYWYRQDPGQGLRLIYYSQIVNDFQKGDIAEGYSVSREKKESFPLTVTSAQKNPTAFYLCASSITGMTGEQFFGPGTRLTVL.